This TCR beta chain came from a study of T cell repertoires in cytomegalovirus infection. A word on this clonotype: Its specificity is unknown.

This CDR3 is built from 14 residues. The germline V gene encodes CDR1 MDHEN and CDR2 SYDVKM. V was cut by 5 bases and J by 2 bases, with 10 bases left in between. TCRdb re-called the reads with MiXCR, one entry per CDR3 protein. The table lists roughly 310,000 distinct CDR3 sequences, about 27% of them singletons. The chain uses TRBV28 and TRBJ1-5; D is possibly TRBD1 (5 bases). The receptor was isolated from a human donor in good health (CMV status not recorded). Some clones in this sample may be carry-over from other donors' samples. Sequencing used cultured PBMCs, obtained from culture after CMV antigen stimulation. The CDR3, as DNA: TGTGCCAGCAGTCCCCCGGGACGCAATCAGCCCCAGCATTTT. Translating it yields CASSPPGRNQPQHF.